Each of the 17 T cell receptor beta chains below was sequenced from the same sample in a study of control samples from healthy donors and cancer patients. The method was immunoSEQ multiplex PCR; TCRdb's version includes in-frame clones alone and lacks a portion of them. This sample has 70,000 or so clones, with about four fifths found just once. Material for sequencing was PBMCs. The source is a woman aged 45 to 65 with lung cancer.

CDR3 DNA sequence: TGTGCCAGCAGTGAACGAGTGGGACAGGGTGGGCATTCACCCCTCCACTTT. Amino acid sequence: CASSERVGQGGHSPLHF. The rearrangement links TRBV2 to TRBJ1-6, with TRBD1 matching 9 bases. The V and J ends lost 2 bases and 8 bases, in that order; junction bases with no gene match: 10. The CDR3 covers 17 residues. Germline V gene data show CDR1 as SNHLY and CDR2 as FYNNEI.

The J gene is TRBJ1-1, the V gene TRBV29-1; D remains unclear. This CDR3 region has 11 residues. The V and J ends lost 5 bases and 3 bases respectively, with 7 bases between them. CDR1 is SQVTM, CDR2 ANQGSEA, per germline. The chain's CDR3 is CSVKAHTEAFF. CDR3 nucleotide sequence: TGCAGCGTTAAGGCTCACACTGAAGCTTTCTTT.

The chain is built from TRBV18 and TRBJ1-1; D is unresolved. Trimming took 3 bases from V and 4 from J, leaving 12 bases between them. Germline CDR1 and CDR2: KGHSH and LQKENI. This CDR3 region has 14 residues. The CDR3 bases are TGTGCCAGCTCACCCGGCCTCGGGAGCACTGAAGCTTTCTTT. Translated, it gives CASSPGLGSTEAFF.

The chain employs TRBV27 and TRBJ2-2, with D perhaps matching TRBD2 (7 bases). Germline V lookup: CDR1 MNHEY, CDR2 SMNVEV (reference sequence). The CDR3 has 15 residues. Trimming removed 2 bases from V and 4 bases from J, with 11 bases in between. CDR3 in DNA: TGTGCCAGCAGTTTAAAGGGGGGGGGCACCGGGGAGCTGTTTTTT. This translates into CASSLKGGGTGELFF.

V and J are TRBV5-1 and TRBJ2-2; D unclear. Germline V gene lookup returns CDR1 SGHRS and CDR2 YFSETQ. The V end lost 0 bases, the J end lost 4 bases, and 13 bases lay between the germline ends. CDR3 length: 16 amino acids. Here the CDR3 reads CASSLDSVWSTGELFF. DNA for the CDR3: TGCGCCAGCAGCTTGGACAGCGTATGGAGCACCGGGGAGCTGTTTTTT.

The chain joins TRBV4-3 to TRBJ2-7, with D possibly being TRBD1 (6 bases). Germline V lookup: CDR1 LGHNA, CDR2 YSLEER. Between the trimmed V and J ends, which lost 0 bases and 1 base, there was a span of 22 bases. The CDR3 is 19 residues long. The CDR3: CASSQDSGVGRTFSYEQYF. The CDR3 bases are TGCGCCAGCAGCCAAGATTCAGGGGTAGGACGGACCTTTTCCTACGAGCAGTACTTC.

The rearrangement links TRBV14 to TRBJ1-2; the D is unclear. This CDR3 has 16 amino acids. Trimming took off 0 bases at V and 7 bases at J, with 18 bases between the two ends. From germline, CDR1 is SGHDN and CDR2 FVKESK. Written as DNA, the CDR3 is TGTGCCAGCAGCCAAGATTTAGACGCTTCGGCGGGTGGCTACACCTTC. Its translation is CASSQDLDASAGGYTF.

The chain employs TRBV6-5 and TRBJ1-5; 7 nucleotides line up with TRBD1. This CDR3 comprises 14 residues. The V gene's germline CDR1 is MNHEY and CDR2 SVGAGI. Trimming cost V 8 bases and J 5 bases; bases outside gene matches: 9. The CDR3 spells CASGIDRVHQPQHF. Written as DNA, the CDR3 is TGTGCCAGCGGGATAGACAGGGTTCATCAGCCCCAGCATTTT.

The rearrangement links TRBV5-1 to TRBJ2-1; D is unresolved. Trimming cost V 3 bases and J 5 bases, with 12 bases left between them. The CDR3 runs 14 residues. Germline CDR1 is SGHRS and CDR2 is YFSETQ. CDR3 region: CASSSHVQDNEQFF. CDR3 DNA sequence: TGCGCCAGCAGCTCGCACGTTCAGGACAATGAGCAGTTCTTC.

The J gene is TRBJ1-2, the V gene TRBV28; weak D call: TRBD1 (6 bases). The V and J ends lost 6 bases and 4 bases respectively, with 12 bases between them. The CDR3 extends over 13 amino acids. The germline CDR1 and CDR2 sequences are MDHEN and SYDVKM. The CDR3 loop is CASRGGGRYGYTF. The CDR3 region has the DNA TGTGCCAGCAGAGGAGGGGGGCGCTATGGCTACACCTTC.

The J gene is TRBJ2-5, the V gene TRBV6-2 or TRBV6-3, with no clear D. The V gene's germline CDR1 is MNHEY and CDR2 SVGEGT. The CDR3 contains 17 residues. V lost 4 bases and J lost 2, with 20 bases in between. CDR3 sequence reads: CASSSLTGRRPQETQYF. CDR3 bases: TGTGCCAGCAGTTCTTTGACCGGTCGCCGACCTCAAGAGACCCAGTACTTC.

V gene TRBV4-1 combines with J gene TRBJ1-2; D is unclear. The CDR3 is 15 amino acids. Germline CDR1 MGHRA, CDR2 YSYEKL. V lost 0 bases to trimming and J lost 0 bases, with 8 bases between them. The CDR3 coding sequence is TGCGCCAGCAGCCAAGATCTCAGAGCTAACTATGGCTACACCTTC. Encoded protein: CASSQDLRANYGYTF.

This rearrangement joins TRBV7-2 to TRBJ1-1, with 10 bases that match TRBD1. The germline V gene has CDR1 SGHTA and CDR2 FQGNSA. This CDR3 spans 14 amino acids. The V segment lost 5 bases and the J segment 11 bases; nucleotides outside the gene matches: 11. The CDR3 protein is CASSPNRDRGYAFF. DNA for the CDR3: TGTGCCAGCAGCCCCAACCGGGACAGGGGCTACGCTTTCTTT.

The chain joins TRBV5-1 to TRBJ2-7; perhaps TRBD1 as D (5 bases). The V gene lost 4 bases and the J gene lost 2 bases, with 10 bases spanning the gap. The CDR3 extends over 13 amino acids. Germline CDR1 is SGHRS and CDR2 is YFSETQ. The CDR3 sequence is CASSVGQAYEQYF. DNA of the CDR3: TGCGCCAGCAGCGTGGGGCAGGCCTACGAGCAGTACTTC.

The CDR3 DNA sequence: TGCGCCAGCAGCTTGGATCCCGGGGAGAGAGGCTACACCTTC. Amino acids: CASSLDPGERGYTF. V is TRBV5-1 and J is TRBJ1-2; D gene ambiguous. The CDR3 totals 14 residues. Germline loops: CDR1 SGHRS, CDR2 YFSETQ. Trimming pared 0 bases from V and 8 bases from J, leaving 14 bases between.

The J gene is TRBJ2-7, the V gene TRBV18; 7 bases line up with TRBD1. V lost 3 bases, J lost 2 bases, and 7 bases stayed unmatched. The CDR3 sequence is 15 residues long. Per the germline V gene, CDR1 is KGHSH and CDR2 is LQKENI. CDR3 sequence (DNA): TGTGCCAGCTCACCCACAGGGGCCCCTACCTACGAGCAGTACTTC. This translates into CASSPTGAPTYEQYF. The full variable domain, with the rest looked up from reference TRBV18 and TRBJ2-7, is NAGVMQNPRHLVRRRGQEARLRCSPMKGHSHVYWYRQLPEEGLKFMVYLQKENIIDESGMPKERFSAEFPKEGPSILRIQQVVRGDSAAYFCASSPTGAPTYEQYFGPGTRLTVT.

The rearrangement joins TRBV24-1 to TRBJ2-7; 8 bases are shared with TRBD2. V lost 2 bases to trimming and J lost 5 bases; unmatched junction nucleotides: 1. Germline CDR1 reads KGHDR; CDR2 reads SFDVKD. The CDR3 contains 13 residues. Here the CDR3 DNA reads TGTGCCACCAGTGATTCGGGGGGGCACGAGCAGTACTTC. Its translation is CATSDSGGHEQYF.